The sequence of this T cell receptor beta chain was determined in a study of identical twins. Overall study results and limits: Compared with models, monozygotic twins showed more out-of-frame TCR alpha sharing. Beta clonotypes that were abundant in cord blood contained fewer insertions, a pattern absent from memory repertoires.

The CDR3 sequence is 15 residues long. Germline lookup yields CDR1 SNHLY and CDR2 FYNNEI. Trimming took 9 bases from V and 2 from J; bases not matched to a gene: 10. MiXCR, applied by TCRdb to the 5' RACE reads, yields one record per CDR3 protein. Of some 730,000 distinct CDR3 sequences in the sample, about 18% were seen once. The sample holds many counts of this clonotype. No antigen is known for it. The data also belong to a second study, concerning T cells expressing NK-cell markers. From that study: Sorted CD3+CD56+NKG2C+, CD3+CD56+NKG2C- and CD3+CD56-NKG2C+ T-cell subsets were beta-chain profiled.

The receptor was derived from a woman aged 18-29 years in good health. The chain recombines TRBV2 with TRBJ2-1; 7 bases are a match to TRBD2. Sequencing input: PBMCs. The CDR3 is CARSRAGNAYNEQFF. As DNA, the CDR3 is TGTGCCAGGTCACGAGCGGGAAATGCCTACAATGAGCAGTTCTTC.